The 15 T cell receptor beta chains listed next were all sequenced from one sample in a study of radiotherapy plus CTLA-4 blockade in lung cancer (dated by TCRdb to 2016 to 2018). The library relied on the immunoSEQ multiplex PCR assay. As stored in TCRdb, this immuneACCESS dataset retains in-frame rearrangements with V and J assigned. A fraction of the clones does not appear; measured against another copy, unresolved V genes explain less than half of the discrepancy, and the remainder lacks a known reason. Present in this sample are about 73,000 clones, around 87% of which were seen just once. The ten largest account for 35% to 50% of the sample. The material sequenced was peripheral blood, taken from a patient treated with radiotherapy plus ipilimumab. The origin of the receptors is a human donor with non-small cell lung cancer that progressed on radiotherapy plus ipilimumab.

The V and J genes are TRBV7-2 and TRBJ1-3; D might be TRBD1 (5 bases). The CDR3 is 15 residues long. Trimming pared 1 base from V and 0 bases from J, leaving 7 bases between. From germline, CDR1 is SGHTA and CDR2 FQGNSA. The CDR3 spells CASSLGTNSGNTIYF. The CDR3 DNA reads TGTGCCAGCAGCTTAGGGACAAACTCTGGAAACACCATATATTTT.

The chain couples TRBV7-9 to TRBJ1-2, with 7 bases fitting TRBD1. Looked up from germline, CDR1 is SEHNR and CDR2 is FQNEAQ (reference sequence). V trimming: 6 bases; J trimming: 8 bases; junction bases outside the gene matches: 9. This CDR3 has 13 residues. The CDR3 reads CASRDSGGGGYTF. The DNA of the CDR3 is TGTGCCAGCAGGGATTCAGGGGGTGGAGGCTACACCTTC.

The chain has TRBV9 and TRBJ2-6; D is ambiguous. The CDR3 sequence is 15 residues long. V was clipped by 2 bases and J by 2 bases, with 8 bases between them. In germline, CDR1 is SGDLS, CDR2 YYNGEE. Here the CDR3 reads CASSVYIAGANVLTF. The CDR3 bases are TGTGCCAGCAGCGTCTATATAGCTGGGGCCAACGTCCTGACTTTC.

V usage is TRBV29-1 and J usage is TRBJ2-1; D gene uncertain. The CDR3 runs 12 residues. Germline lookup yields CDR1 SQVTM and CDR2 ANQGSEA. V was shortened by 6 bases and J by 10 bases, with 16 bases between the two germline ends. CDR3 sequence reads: CSVPIFLGEQFF. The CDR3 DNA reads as TGCAGCGTACCCATTTTTTTGGGAGAGCAGTTCTTC.

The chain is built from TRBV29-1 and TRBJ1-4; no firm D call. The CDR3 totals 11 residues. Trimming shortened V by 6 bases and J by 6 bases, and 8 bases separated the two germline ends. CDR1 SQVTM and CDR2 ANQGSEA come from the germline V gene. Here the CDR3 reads CSVVSDEKLFF. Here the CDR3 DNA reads TGCAGCGTCGTGAGTGATGAAAAACTGTTTTTT.

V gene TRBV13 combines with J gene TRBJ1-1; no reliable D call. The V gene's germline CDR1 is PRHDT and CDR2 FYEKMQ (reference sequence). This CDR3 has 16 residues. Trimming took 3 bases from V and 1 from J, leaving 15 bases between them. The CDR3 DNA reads TGTGCCAGCAGCTTTTTCGCTAGGACGGCGAACACTGAAGCTTTCTTT. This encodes CASSFFARTANTEAFF.

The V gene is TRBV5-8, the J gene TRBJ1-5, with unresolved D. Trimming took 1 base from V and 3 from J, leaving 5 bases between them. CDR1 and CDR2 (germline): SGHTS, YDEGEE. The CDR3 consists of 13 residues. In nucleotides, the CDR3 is TGTGCCAGCAGCTTGTCGGACAATCAGCCCCAGCATTTT. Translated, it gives CASSLSDNQPQHF.

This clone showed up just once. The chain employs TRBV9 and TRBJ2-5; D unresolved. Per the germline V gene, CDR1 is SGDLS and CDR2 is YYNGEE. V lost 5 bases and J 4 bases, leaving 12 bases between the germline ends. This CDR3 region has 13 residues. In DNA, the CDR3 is TGTGCCAGCAGTCTGGGCACGGCAGAGACCCAGTACTTC. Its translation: CASSLGTAETQYF. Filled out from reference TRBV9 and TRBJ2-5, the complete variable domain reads DSGVTQTPKHLITATGQRVTLRCSPRSGDLSVYWYQQSLDQGLQFLIQYYNGEERAKGNILERFSAQQFPDLHSELNLSSLELGDSALYFCASSLGTAETQYFGPGTRLLVL.

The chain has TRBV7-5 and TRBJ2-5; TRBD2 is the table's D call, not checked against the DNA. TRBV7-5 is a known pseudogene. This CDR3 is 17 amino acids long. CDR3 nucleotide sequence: TGTGCCAGCAGCTTACTACTAGCGGGAGGGTCAAGAAAGACCCAGTACTTC. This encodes CASSLLLAGGSRKTQYF.

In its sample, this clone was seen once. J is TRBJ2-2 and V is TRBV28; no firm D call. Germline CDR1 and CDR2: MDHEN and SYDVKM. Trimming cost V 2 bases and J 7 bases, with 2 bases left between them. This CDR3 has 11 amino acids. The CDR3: CASSLVGELFF. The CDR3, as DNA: TGTGCCAGCAGTTTAGTCGGGGAGCTGTTTTTT.

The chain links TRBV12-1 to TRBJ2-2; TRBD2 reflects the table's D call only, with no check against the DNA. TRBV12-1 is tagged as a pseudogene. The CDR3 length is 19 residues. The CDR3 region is CASSFGGLAGDRNTGELFF. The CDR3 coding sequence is TGTGCCAGCAGCTTTGGAGGACTAGCGGGAGACAGGAACACCGGGGAGCTGTTTTTT.

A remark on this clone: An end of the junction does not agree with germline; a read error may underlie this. The CDR3 sequence is CASSPPSQGDTQYF. DNA of the CDR3: TGTGCCAGCTCTCCACCGTCCCAGGGAGATACGCAGTATTTT. The chain couples TRBV18 to TRBJ2-3; possible D gene TRBD1, 5 bases. This CDR3 is 14 amino acids long. CDR1 and CDR2 (germline): KGHSH, LQKENI. The entire variable domain, with the rest obtained from reference TRBV18 and TRBJ2-3, is as follows: NAGVMQNPRHLVRRRGQEARLRCSPMKGHSHVYWYRQLPEEGLKFMVYLQKENIIDESGMPKERFSAEFPKEGPSILRIQQVVRGDSAAYFCASSPPSQGDTQYFGPGTRLTVL.

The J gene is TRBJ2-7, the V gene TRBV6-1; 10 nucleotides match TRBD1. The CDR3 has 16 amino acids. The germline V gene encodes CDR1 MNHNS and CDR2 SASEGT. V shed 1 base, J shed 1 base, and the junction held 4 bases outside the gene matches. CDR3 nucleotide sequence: TGTGCCAGCAGTGAAGAGGGACAGGGGTTGTCCTACGAGCAGTACGTC. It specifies CASSEEGQGLSYEQYV.

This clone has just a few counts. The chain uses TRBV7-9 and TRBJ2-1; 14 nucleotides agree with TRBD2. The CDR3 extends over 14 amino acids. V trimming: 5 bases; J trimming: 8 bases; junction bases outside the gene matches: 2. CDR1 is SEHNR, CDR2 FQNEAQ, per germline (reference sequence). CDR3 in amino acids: CASSAGLAGDEQFF. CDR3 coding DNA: TGTGCCAGCAGCGCGGGACTAGCGGGAGATGAGCAGTTCTTC.

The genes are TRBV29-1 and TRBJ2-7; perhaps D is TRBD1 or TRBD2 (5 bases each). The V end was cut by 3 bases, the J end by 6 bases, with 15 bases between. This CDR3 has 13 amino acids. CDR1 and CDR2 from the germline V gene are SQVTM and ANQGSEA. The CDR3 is CSVETGARTEQYF. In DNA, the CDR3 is TGCAGCGTTGAGACCGGGGCGCGTACCGAGCAGTACTTC.